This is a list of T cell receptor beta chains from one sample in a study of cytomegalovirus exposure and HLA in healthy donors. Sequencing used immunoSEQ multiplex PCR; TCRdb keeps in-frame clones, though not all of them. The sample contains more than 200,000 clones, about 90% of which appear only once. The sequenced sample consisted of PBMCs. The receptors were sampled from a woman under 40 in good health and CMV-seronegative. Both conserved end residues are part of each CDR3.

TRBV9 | CASSPGYDGYTF
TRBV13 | CASGGQDMNTEAFF
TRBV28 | CASTLAGTEAFF
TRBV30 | CAWKGPPPNEQFF
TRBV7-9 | CASSSRDRVRETQYF
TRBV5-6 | CASSSGQGARNTEAFF
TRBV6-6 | CASSFGQGPGYTF
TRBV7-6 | CASSSRGGRTEAFF
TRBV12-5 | CASGPQGSGELFF
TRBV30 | CAWTLVTGTSGYNEQFF
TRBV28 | CASSPLGYEQYF
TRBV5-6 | CASSPSWGSTNTGELFF
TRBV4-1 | CASRRLHGTASSYEQYF
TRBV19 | CASRQEATNEKLFF